The clone carrying this T cell receptor (beta chain) was found many times. Unique molecular identifiers were attached to individual cDNA molecules. TCRdb ran MiXCR on the 5' RACE reads and lists one entry per CDR3 protein. The table records roughly 120,000 distinct CDR3 sequences, roughly an eighth of them present only once. This sample was taken from a study of early T cells in non-severe SARS-CoV-2 infection. Study-wide background: With bulk RNA from unsorted whole blood as input, sequencing yielded unpaired chains.

The sequence was obtained from an adult who was a healthcare worker with PCR-confirmed SARS-CoV-2 infection or an uninfected control (not recorded which). Sequences were derived from whole blood, sampled at baseline.

CDR3 in DNA: TGTGCCAGCAGTTTAGTAAGACAGGGGAACACTGAAGCTTTCTTT. This translates into CASSLVRQGNTEAFF. The chain combines TRBV12-3 or TRBV12-4 with TRBJ1-1; 7 bases agree with TRBD1. V was clipped by 1 base and J by 1 base; unmatched bases: 3. The CDR3 has 15 amino acids.